The source of this T cell receptor beta chain is a study of shared clonotypes between healthy human individuals. The V end lost 5 bases, the J end lost 4 bases, and 18 bases lay between the germline ends. The CDR3 contains 16 residues. Germline CDR1 MGHDK, CDR2 SYGVNS. A word on this clone: No antigen is known for it.

Study-level points and caveats: Clonotype sharing among donors likely depends on sequencing depth. Specimens sampled were limited to blood, with tissue repertoires likely differing. It was the non-shared clonotypes that had lower generation probabilities than clonotypes shared by all four donors.

The authors distributed each subset's genomic DNA evenly over several immunoSEQ plates. TCRdb keeps only in-frame clones here, not all; method: immunoSEQ multiplex PCR. The top ten hold about 24% of the sample, which has about 100,000 clones, approximately 70% seen once. The chain combines TRBV25-1 with TRBJ2-1, with D possibly TRBD2 on 6 matching bases. The sample was memory CD8+ T cells sorted from blood. Indicated subset: CD45RO+ cells pooled with CCR7-negative TemRA cells. This TCR was sampled from a woman aged 25-40 years in good health. The CDR3 DNA sequence: TGTGCCAGCAGTCACTCCCCCAGGACTACTTACAATGAGCAGTTCTTC. Encoded protein: CASSHSPRTTYNEQFF.